This TCR beta chain was retrieved from a study of regulatory T cells in long-lasting Graves disease. Time point here: newly diagnosed GD, antithyroid drugs for less than 3 months. TCR sequences were obtained from RNA taken from PBMCs. Relying on iRepertoire HTBI primers and Arm-PCR of CDR3 regions, the team built TCR beta libraries. Using its own MiXCR run on the multiplex PCR reads, TCRdb lists one record per CDR3 protein. The data hold about 430,000 distinct CDR3 sequences, with 15% observed a single time. Many counts were recorded for this clonotype. In germline, CDR1 is LNHNV, CDR2 YYDKDF (reference sequence). V shed 0 bases, J shed 2 bases, and the junction held 1 base outside the gene matches. CDR3 length equals 15 residues. The same sample was also studied in work on T cells in Graves' hyperthyroidism and ophthalmopathy. From that report: Diagnostic decisions used clinical symptoms, serum thyroxine and TRAb, thyroid ultrasound and orbital computed tomography.

Here the sequenced sample was peripheral blood mononuclear cells (PBMCs), taken at new diagnosis, from a patient treated with antithyroid drugs. The chain carries TRBV15 and TRBJ1-2; 9 bases agree with TRBD1. The origin of this receptor is a woman aged 40 to 50 with Graves disease. CDR3 DNA: TGTGCCACCAGCAGAGAAGGGACAGGGAACTATGGCTACACCTTC. Protein product: CATSREGTGNYGYTF.